The TCR beta chain under discussion was sequenced for a study of T-cell memory formation after mild COVID-19. The CDR3 has 14 residues. Germline CDR1 reads SQVTM; CDR2 reads ANQGSEA. V was shortened by 1 base and J by 1 base, with 9 bases between the two germline ends. MiXCR was run by TCRdb on the 5' RACE reads, yielding one entry per CDR3 protein. The sample yields around 300,000 distinct CDR3 sequences, approximately 13% seen once. Sequenced material: PBMCs or a T cell subset sorted from them (not recorded which). This clonotype was sampled from a man between 18 and 35 years old who had mild COVID-19 (a few samples of this study predate the infection). Cell type and time point are not known. This chain links TRBV29-1 with TRBJ2-3, with a weak D call TRBD1 (6 bases). The CDR3 region is CSVEGTERTDTQYF. As DNA, the CDR3 is TGCAGCGTTGAAGGGACAGAGCGCACAGATACGCAGTATTTT.